This TCR beta chain was captured by sequencing in a study of T cell repertoires in cytomegalovirus infection. TCRdb re-called the reads with MiXCR, one entry per CDR3 protein. The sample gives 450,000 to 600,000 distinct CDR3 sequences, about 11% of which show up once; around 9.6% is in the top ten. This clonotype was seen many times. The CDR3 is 14 residues long. J gave up 5 bases and V 2 bases, and 3 bases lay outside the gene matches. Input material: PBMCs. This clonotype was sampled from a human donor in good health (CMV status not recorded). Some clones in this sample may be carry-over from other donors' samples. The V gene is TRBV12-3 or TRBV12-4, the J gene TRBJ2-5, with 9 bases identical to TRBD1. The CDR3 reads CASSLHDRGETQYF. The CDR3 nucleotides read TGTGCCAGCAGTTTACACGACAGGGGGGAGACCCAGTACTTC.